A single sample gave rise to the 2 T cell receptor beta chains below, sequenced in a study of molecular identifiers for immune sequencing clone quantification. MiXCR was run by TCRdb on the PCR reads, yielding one entry per CDR3 protein. The sample records 460,000 or so distinct CDR3 sequences, roughly 25% being singletons. The specimen sequenced was naive CD8+ T cells from blood, with Jurkat cell RNA spiked in. Regarding subset: FACS-sorted CD8+CD4-CCR7+CD45RA+ naive T cells. All receptors come from a human donor in good health. Some libraries in this study had Jurkat cell RNA spiked in.

With respect to this clonotype: A clone one base away is much larger, so this may be a read error. Lacking the conserved final phenylalanine or tryptophan, this CDR3 likely reflects a read error. This chain joins TRBV6-5 and TRBJ2-7; D remains unclear. The germline gives CDR1 MNHEY, CDR2 SVGAGI. Trimming shortened V by 2 bases and J by 7 bases, and 6 bases separated the two germline ends. The CDR3 is 11 amino acids. The CDR3 spells CASSYGREQYL. CDR3 nucleotide sequence: TGTGCCAGCAGTTACGGAAGAGAGCAGTACCTC.

This clonotype was seen only a few times. V gene TRBV19 combines with J gene TRBJ2-7; D remains unclear. This CDR3 region has 15 residues. The V and J ends lost 4 bases and 1 base respectively, with 14 bases between them. Germline V gene data show CDR1 as LNHDA and CDR2 as SQIVND (reference sequence). The CDR3 DNA sequence: TGTGCCAGTAGTACGTCAGCTTCTTCTTCCTACGAGCAGTACTTC. Translation gives CASSTSASSSYEQYF.